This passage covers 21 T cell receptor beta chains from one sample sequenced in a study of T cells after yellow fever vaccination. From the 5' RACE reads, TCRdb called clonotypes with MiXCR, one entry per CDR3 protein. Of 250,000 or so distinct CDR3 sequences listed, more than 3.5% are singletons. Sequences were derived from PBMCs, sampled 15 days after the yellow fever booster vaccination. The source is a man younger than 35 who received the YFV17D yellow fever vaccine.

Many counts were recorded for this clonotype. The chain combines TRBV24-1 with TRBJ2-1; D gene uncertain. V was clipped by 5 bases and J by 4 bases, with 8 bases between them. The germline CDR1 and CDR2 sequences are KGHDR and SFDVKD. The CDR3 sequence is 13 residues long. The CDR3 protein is CATSAPPYNEQFF. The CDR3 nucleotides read TGTGCCACCAGTGCCCCCCCGTACAATGAGCAGTTCTTC.

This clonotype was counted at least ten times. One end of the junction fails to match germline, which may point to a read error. Here the CDR3 reads CSSTVRVDDPEAFF. The CDR3 DNA reads as TGTTCCAGCACGGTCAGGGTGGATGATCCTGAAGCTTTCTTT. V usage is TRBV7-9 and J usage is TRBJ1-1, with D possibly being TRBD1 (5 bases). The CDR3 is 14 residues long. Germline CDR1 reads SEHNR; CDR2 reads FQNEAQ (reference sequence).

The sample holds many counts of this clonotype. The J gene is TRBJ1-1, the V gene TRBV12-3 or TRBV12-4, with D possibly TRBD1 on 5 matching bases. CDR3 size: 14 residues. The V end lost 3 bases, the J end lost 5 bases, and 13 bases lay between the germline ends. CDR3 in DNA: TGTGCCAGCAGTTTTTCGGGGCAAGGGACTGAAGCTTTCTTT. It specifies CASSFSGQGTEAFF.

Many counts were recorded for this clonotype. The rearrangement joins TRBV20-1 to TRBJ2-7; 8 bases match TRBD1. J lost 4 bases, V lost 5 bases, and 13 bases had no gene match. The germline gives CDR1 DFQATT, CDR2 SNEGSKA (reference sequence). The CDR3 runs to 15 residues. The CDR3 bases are TGCAGTGCTGAATGGGGTTCAGGGGGCGCTTACGAGCAGTACGTC. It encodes CSAEWGSGGAYEQYV.

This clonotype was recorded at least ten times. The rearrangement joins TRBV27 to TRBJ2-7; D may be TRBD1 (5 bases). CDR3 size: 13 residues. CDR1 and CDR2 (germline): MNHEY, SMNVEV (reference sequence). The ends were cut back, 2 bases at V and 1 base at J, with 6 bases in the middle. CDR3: CASSLAGSYEQYF. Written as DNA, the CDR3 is TGTGCCAGCAGTTTAGCAGGGTCCTACGAGCAGTACTTC.

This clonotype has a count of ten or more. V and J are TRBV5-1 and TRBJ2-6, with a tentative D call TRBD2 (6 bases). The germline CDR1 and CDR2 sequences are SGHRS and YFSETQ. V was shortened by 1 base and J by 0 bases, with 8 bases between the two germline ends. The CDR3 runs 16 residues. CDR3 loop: CASSLSGSSGANVLTF. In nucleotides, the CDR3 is TGCGCCAGCAGCTTGTCCGGGAGCTCTGGGGCCAACGTCCTGACTTTC.

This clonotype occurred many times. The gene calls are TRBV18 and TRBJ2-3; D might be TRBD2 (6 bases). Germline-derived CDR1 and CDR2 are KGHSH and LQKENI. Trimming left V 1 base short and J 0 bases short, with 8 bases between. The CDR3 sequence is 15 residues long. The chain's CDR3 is CASSPRGVSTDTQYF. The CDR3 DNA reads TGTGCCAGCTCACCACGGGGGGTTAGCACAGATACGCAGTATTTT. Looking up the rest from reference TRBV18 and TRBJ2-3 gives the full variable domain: NAGVMQNPRHLVRRRGQEARLRCSPMKGHSHVYWYRQLPEEGLKFMVYLQKENIIDESGMPKERFSAEFPKEGPSILRIQQVVRGDSAAYFCASSPRGVSTDTQYFGPGTRLTVL.

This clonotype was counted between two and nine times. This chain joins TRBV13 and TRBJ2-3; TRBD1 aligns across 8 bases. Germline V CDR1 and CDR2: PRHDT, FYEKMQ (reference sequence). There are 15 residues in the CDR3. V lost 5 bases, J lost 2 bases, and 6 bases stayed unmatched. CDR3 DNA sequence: TGTGCCAGCAGCCTACGACAGGGGCCCACAGATACGCAGTATTTT. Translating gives CASSLRQGPTDTQYF.

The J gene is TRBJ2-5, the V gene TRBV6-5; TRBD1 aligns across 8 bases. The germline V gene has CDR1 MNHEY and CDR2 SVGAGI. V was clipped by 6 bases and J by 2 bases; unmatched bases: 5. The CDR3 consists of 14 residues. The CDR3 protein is CASRDTGGQETQYF. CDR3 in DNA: TGTGCCAGCAGGGACACAGGGGGGCAAGAGACCCAGTACTTC.

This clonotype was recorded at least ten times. CDR3: CASSSGGVYEQYV. The CDR3 DNA sequence: TGTGCCAGCAGCTCCGGCGGTGTCTACGAGCAGTACGTC. V gene TRBV28 combines with J gene TRBJ2-7; D gene uncertain. Trimming cost V 6 bases and J 3 bases, with 12 bases left between them. This CDR3 is 13 amino acids long. Germline-derived CDR1 and CDR2 are MDHEN and SYDVKM.

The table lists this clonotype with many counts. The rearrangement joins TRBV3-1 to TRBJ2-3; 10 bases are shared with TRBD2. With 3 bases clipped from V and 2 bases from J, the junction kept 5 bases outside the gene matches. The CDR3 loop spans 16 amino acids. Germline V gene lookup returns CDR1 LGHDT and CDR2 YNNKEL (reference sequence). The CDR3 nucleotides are TGTGCCAGCAGCCACGGGACTAGCGCGAACACAGATACGCAGTATTTT. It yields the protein CASSHGTSANTDTQYF.

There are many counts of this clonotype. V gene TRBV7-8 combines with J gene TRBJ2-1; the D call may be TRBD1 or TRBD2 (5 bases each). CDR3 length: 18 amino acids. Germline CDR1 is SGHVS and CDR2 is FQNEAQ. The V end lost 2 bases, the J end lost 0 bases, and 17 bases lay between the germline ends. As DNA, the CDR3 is TGTGCCAGCAGCTTACCCCGGGGCAGCGATAGCTCCTACAATGAGCAGTTCTTC. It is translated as CASSLPRGSDSSYNEQFF.

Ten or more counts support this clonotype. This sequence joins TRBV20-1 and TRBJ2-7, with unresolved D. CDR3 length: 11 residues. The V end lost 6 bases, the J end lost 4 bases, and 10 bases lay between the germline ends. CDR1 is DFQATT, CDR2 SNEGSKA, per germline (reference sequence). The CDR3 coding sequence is TGCAGTGCAAGGACCGAGTACGAGCAGTACTTC. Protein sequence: CSARTEYEQYF.

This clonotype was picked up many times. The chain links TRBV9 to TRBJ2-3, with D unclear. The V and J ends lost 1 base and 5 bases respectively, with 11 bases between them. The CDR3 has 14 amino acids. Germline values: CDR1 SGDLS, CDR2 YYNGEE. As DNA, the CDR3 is TGTGCCAGCAGCGTAAGCTCATTGGGAGATACGCAGTATTTT. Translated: CASSVSSLGDTQYF.

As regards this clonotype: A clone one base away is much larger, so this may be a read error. CDR3 DNA sequence: TGTGCCTCCAGCAGCCGGGACAGGGGTGAGCAGTTCTTC. It codes for CASSSRDRGEQFF. The chain uses TRBV15 and TRBJ2-1; TRBD1 agrees at 10 bases. There are 13 residues in the CDR3. Germline V CDR1 and CDR2: LNHNV, YYDKDF (reference sequence). The entire variable domain, with the rest obtained from reference TRBV15 and TRBJ2-1, is as follows: DAMVIQNPRYQVTQFGKPVTLSCSQTLNHNVMYWYQQKSSQAPKLLFHYYDKDFNNEADTPDNFQSRRPNTSFCFLDIRSPGLGDTAMYLCASSSRDRGEQFFGPGTRLTVL.

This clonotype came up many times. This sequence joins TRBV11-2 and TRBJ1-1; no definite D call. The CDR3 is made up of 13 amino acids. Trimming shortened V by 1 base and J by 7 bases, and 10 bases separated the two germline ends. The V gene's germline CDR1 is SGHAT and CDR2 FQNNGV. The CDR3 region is CASSLAAGNEAFF. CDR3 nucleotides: TGTGCCAGCAGCTTAGCCGCCGGCAATGAAGCTTTCTTT.

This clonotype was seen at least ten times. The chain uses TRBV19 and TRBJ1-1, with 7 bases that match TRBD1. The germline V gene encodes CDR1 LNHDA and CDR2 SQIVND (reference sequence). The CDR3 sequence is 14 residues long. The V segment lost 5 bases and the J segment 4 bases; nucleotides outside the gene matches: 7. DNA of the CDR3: TGTGCCAGTAGTGCAAGACAGGGCGGCACTGAAGCTTTCTTT. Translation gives CASSARQGGTEAFF. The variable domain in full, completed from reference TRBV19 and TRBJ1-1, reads DGGITQSPKYLFRKEGQNVTLSCEQNLNHDAMYWYRQDPGQGLRLIYYSQIVNDFQKGDIAEGYSVSREKKESFPLTVTSAQKNPTAFYLCASSARQGGTEAFFGQGTRLTVV.

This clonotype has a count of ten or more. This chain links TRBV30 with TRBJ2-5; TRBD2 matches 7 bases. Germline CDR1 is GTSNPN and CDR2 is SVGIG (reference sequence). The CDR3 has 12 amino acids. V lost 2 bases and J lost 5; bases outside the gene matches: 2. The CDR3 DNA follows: TGTGCCTGGAGTCTGGGAGGGGAGACCCAGTACTTC. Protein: CAWSLGGETQYF.

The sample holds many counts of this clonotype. This chain's CDR3 is CASSLTTGDQRYTF. The DNA of the CDR3 is TGCGCCAGCAGCTTGACCACAGGGGACCAACGCTACACCTTC. The chain joins TRBV5-1 to TRBJ1-2, with 7 bases that match TRBD1. Per germline, CDR1 SGHRS and CDR2 YFSETQ. Trimming cost V 1 base and J 9 bases; bases outside gene matches: 9. CDR3 length: 14 residues.

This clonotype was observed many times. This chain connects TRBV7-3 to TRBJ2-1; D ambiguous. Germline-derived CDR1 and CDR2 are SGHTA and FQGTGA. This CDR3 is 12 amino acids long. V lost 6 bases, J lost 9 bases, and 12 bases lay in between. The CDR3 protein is CASSSDASEQFF. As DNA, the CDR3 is TGTGCCAGCAGTTCGGACGCCAGTGAGCAGTTCTTC.

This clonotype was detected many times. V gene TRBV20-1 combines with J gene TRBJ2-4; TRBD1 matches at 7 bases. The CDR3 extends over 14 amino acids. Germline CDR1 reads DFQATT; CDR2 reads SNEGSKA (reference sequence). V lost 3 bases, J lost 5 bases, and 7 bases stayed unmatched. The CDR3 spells CSASYRGRQNIQYF. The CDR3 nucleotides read TGCAGTGCTAGCTACAGGGGAAGGCAAAACATTCAGTACTTC.